This entry concerns a single T cell receptor beta chain. The antigen is undetermined. This entry belongs to a study of shared clonotypes between healthy human individuals. Overall study context: The study used three CD4 naive, three CD4 memory, two CD8 naive and one CD8 memory plate per donor. Study-wide findings and caveats: Sorted-subset samples were not fully sequenced, rarefaction indicated.

Repertoires were generated with immunoSEQ multiplex PCR, while TCRdb's copy carries only in-frame clones and drops some. The table lists hundreds of thousands of clones, roughly 95% of them singletons. Naive CD8 cells were CD45RO-negative, positively selected for CCR7, excluding terminally differentiated effector memory CD45RA+ cells. Specimen: naive CD8+ T cells sorted from blood. This sequence was found in a woman in her 30s in good health.

This CDR3 is CASSSAGAGNTIYF. Written as DNA, the CDR3 is TGTGCCAGCAGTAGCGCAGGTGCCGGAAACACCATATATTTT. The rearrangement uses TRBV28 and TRBJ1-3; D ambiguous. The CDR3 spans 14 residues. V lost 5 bases and J lost 4, with 12 bases in between. Germline V gene lookup returns CDR1 MDHEN and CDR2 SYDVKM.